The 27 T cell receptor beta chains below come from one sample, sequenced in a study of T-cell reconstitution after alpha-beta-depleted transplantation in children. Unique molecular identifiers were incorporated during preparation of the TCRbeta library. TCRdb re-derived calls from the PCR reads in MiXCR, one entry per CDR3 protein. The sample yields 500,000 to 650,000 distinct CDR3 sequences, 9.5% to 12% seen once. The material sequenced was PBMCs, mostly from graft donor cells, taken 180 days after TCRalphabeta/CD19-depleted stem cell transplant. These receptors were obtained from a female patient aged 2-9 years who had a stem cell transplant for aplastic anemia, so the T cells may come from the graft donor.

This clonotype was found a few times. This chain joins TRBV24-1 and TRBJ2-2, with TRBD1 identical over 7 bases. Germline V CDR1 and CDR2: KGHDR, SFDVKD. V lost 5 bases to trimming and J lost 6 bases; unmatched junction nucleotides: 5. The CDR3 consists of 14 residues. The CDR3 DNA reads as TGTGCCACCAGTGTCTCAGGGGGTTCCGGGGAGCTGTTTTTT. This codes for CATSVSGGSGELFF.

This clonotype was picked up a small number of times. The rearrangement links TRBV4-1 to TRBJ2-2, with 9 bases lining up with TRBD1. V lost 0 bases, J lost 0 bases, and 14 bases stayed unmatched. The CDR3 loop spans 21 amino acids. Germline lookup yields CDR1 MGHRA and CDR2 YSYEKL. CDR3 sequence reads: CASSQDQRDRAPPSNTGELFF. CDR3 bases: TGCGCCAGCAGCCAAGACCAGCGGGACAGGGCCCCTCCCTCGAACACCGGGGAGCTGTTTTTT.

This clonotype was detected a few times. The rearrangement uses TRBV7-8 and TRBJ2-1, with D perhaps TRBD1 (5 bases). The CDR3 loop spans 18 amino acids. In germline, CDR1 is SGHVS, CDR2 FQNEAQ. The V and J ends lost 0 bases and 3 bases respectively, with 18 bases between them. The CDR3 sequence: CASSLAKGKQEIYNEQFF. CDR3 DNA sequence: TGTGCCAGCAGCTTAGCGAAAGGAAAACAGGAGATCTACAATGAGCAGTTCTTC.

This sequence joins TRBV12-3 or TRBV12-4 and TRBJ1-2; weak D call: TRBD1 (6 bases). V was clipped by 5 bases and J by 0 bases, with 13 bases between them. This CDR3 is built from 15 residues. The CDR3: CASSARGGSNYGYTF. The CDR3 nucleotides read TGTGCCAGCAGTGCCCGCGGGGGCTCTAACTATGGCTACACCTTC.

This chain uses TRBV5-5 with TRBJ1-1, with unresolved D. V lost 5 bases and J lost 8, with 10 bases in between. Germline V gives CDR1 SGHKS, CDR2 YYEKEE (reference sequence). The CDR3 has 11 amino acids. As DNA, the CDR3 is TGTGCCAGCAGTCTAACGAGAGAAGCTTTCTTT. As protein: CASSLTREAFF.

The CDR3 sequence: CASSYIRTGQETQYF. The CDR3 coding sequence is TGTGCCAGCAGTTACATCAGGACAGGGCAAGAGACCCAGTACTTC. This rearrangement joins TRBV6-2 or TRBV6-3 to TRBJ2-5; 8 bases line up with TRBD1. The CDR3 has 15 residues. V trimming: 2 bases; J trimming: 2 bases; junction bases outside the gene matches: 4. Germline CDR1 and CDR2: MNHEY and SVGEGT.

CDR3 sequence (DNA): TGTGCCAGCAGCTGGACTAGCGGCGAACAAGAGACCCAGTACTTC. It encodes CASSWTSGEQETQYF. The V and J genes are TRBV7-2 and TRBJ2-5; TRBD2 agrees at 10 bases. Losses at the gene ends were 4 bases for V and 2 bases for J; bases not matched to a gene: 4. This CDR3 contains 15 residues. Germline CDR1 and CDR2: SGHTA and FQGNSA.

The CDR3 loop is CASSSDRGAKNIQYF. In DNA form, the CDR3 reads TGTGCCAGCAGTAGTGACAGGGGAGCCAAAAACATTCAGTACTTC. The chain joins TRBV28 to TRBJ2-4, with 8 bases matching TRBD1. CDR1 and CDR2 (germline): MDHEN, SYDVKM. V was clipped by 5 bases and J by 0 bases; unmatched bases: 3. The CDR3 is 15 amino acids.

A few counts support this clonotype. The V gene is TRBV27, the J gene TRBJ1-1; D is ambiguous. The CDR3 totals 14 residues. Germline lookup yields CDR1 MNHEY and CDR2 SMNVEV (reference sequence). Trimming removed 6 bases at V and 0 bases at J, with 11 bases between. CDR3 in DNA: TGTGCCAGCAGACTTGGGGAGGTGAACACTGAAGCTTTCTTT. Its translation is CASRLGEVNTEAFF.

The genes are TRBV4-3 and TRBJ2-4, with D uncertain. The CDR3 sequence is 14 residues long. Germline-derived CDR1 and CDR2 are LGHNA and YSLEER. V lost 0 bases to trimming and J lost 6 bases, with 9 bases between them. CDR3 DNA: TGCGCCAGCAGCCAAGATTCGGGCGGAAACATTCAGTACTTC. This encodes CASSQDSGGNIQYF.

This clonotype was detected a few times. The V call is TRBV15, the J call TRBJ1-1; 7 bases match TRBD1. The CDR3 length is 17 residues. Germline-derived CDR1 and CDR2 are LNHNV and YYDKDF (reference sequence). With V trimmed by 5 bases and J by 1 base, 13 bases remained unmatched. CDR3 sequence: CATSLMGRGLENTEAFF. CDR3 sequence (DNA): TGTGCCACCAGCCTTATGGGAAGGGGGCTGGAGAACACTGAAGCTTTCTTT.

This clonotype came up a few times. The chain uses TRBV7-2 and TRBJ2-5; 12 bases are shared with TRBD2. Trimming at V came to 3 bases and at J to 6 bases, leaving 8 bases not matched to a gene. This CDR3 is built from 16 residues. Germline loops: CDR1 SGHTA, CDR2 FQGNSA. As DNA, the CDR3 is TGTGCCAGCAGCTTGACTAGCGGGAGTGCCATTAAGACCCAGTACTTC. This codes for CASSLTSGSAIKTQYF.

This clonotype was seen a few times. The chain has TRBV20-1 and TRBJ2-2; a weak D match, TRBD2 (6 bases). Germline assignment: CDR1 DFQATT and CDR2 SNEGSKA (reference sequence). V dropped 6 bases and J dropped 7 bases, with 18 bases sitting between them. The CDR3 loop spans 14 amino acids. The CDR3 DNA reads as TGCAGTGCGGCGCGGGATCTGATCGGCGGGGAGCTGTTTTTT. Translated, it gives CSAARDLIGGELFF.

A few counts support this clonotype. The chain carries TRBV7-8 and TRBJ2-4, with 8 nucleotides matching TRBD2. Germline V gene data show CDR1 as SGHVS and CDR2 as FQNEAQ. V was clipped by 3 bases and J by 4 bases; unmatched bases: 8. The CDR3 has 16 amino acids. DNA of the CDR3: TGTGCCAGCAGCTTGAGGGCTAGCGGGTATAAAAACATTCAGTACTTC. Its protein product is CASSLRASGYKNIQYF. The entire variable domain, with the rest obtained from reference TRBV7-8 and TRBJ2-4, is as follows: GAGVSQSPRYKVAKRGQDVALRCDPISGHVSLFWYQQALGQGPEFLTYFQNEAQLDKSGLPSDRFFAERPEGSVSTLKIQRTQQEDSAVYLCASSLRASGYKNIQYFGAGTRLSVL.

This chain links TRBV6-1 with TRBJ1-2, with D possibly TRBD1 on 5 matching bases. Trimming took off 6 bases at V and 3 bases at J, with 14 bases between the two ends. Germline V gene sequence: CDR1 MNHNS, CDR2 SASEGT. CDR3 length: 14 residues. CDR3: CASRPRGPYYGYTF. DNA of the CDR3: TGTGCCAGCAGACCTCGGGGCCCTTACTATGGCTACACCTTC.

The chain recombines TRBV5-1 with TRBJ2-1, with D maybe TRBD2 (6 bases). The CDR3 runs to 17 residues. Germline CDR1 SGHRS, CDR2 YFSETQ. Trimming took off 2 bases at V and 0 bases at J, with 15 bases between the two ends. As DNA, the CDR3 is TGCGCCAGCAGCTTCCGGGACTTTTTGAGCTCCTACAATGAGCAGTTCTTC. The encoded protein is CASSFRDFLSSYNEQFF.

This clonotype was seen a handful of times. This chain uses TRBV6-5 with TRBJ2-3; D is unclear. Trimming removed 2 bases at V and 0 bases at J, with 9 bases between. The germline V gene encodes CDR1 MNHEY and CDR2 SVGAGI. This CDR3 is 15 amino acids long. CDR3 amino acids: CASSYLAASTDTQYF. CDR3 coding DNA: TGTGCCAGCAGTTACCTCGCTGCTAGCACAGATACGCAGTATTTT.

In its sample, this clonotype was seen a few times. This chain connects TRBV10-3 to TRBJ2-3; 9 bases line up with TRBD2. Germline CDR1 is ENHRY and CDR2 is SYGVKD. The CDR3 runs 16 residues. The trim removed 4 bases at V and 5 bases at J, leaving 10 bases unmatched. DNA of the CDR3: TGTGCCATCAGTGGACCGGTGACTAGCGGCCGAGATACGCAGTATTTT. It translates to CAISGPVTSGRDTQYF.

The gene calls are TRBV11-2 and TRBJ2-7; TRBD2 might be the D (7 bases). The CDR3 has 14 amino acids. Germline values: CDR1 SGHAT, CDR2 FQNNGV. V was cut by 5 bases and J by 4 bases, with 15 bases left in between. This CDR3 reads CASSQTSQGYEQYF. Written as DNA, the CDR3 is TGTGCCAGCAGCCAGACTAGCCAGGGGTACGAGCAGTACTTC.

This clonotype was counted at least ten times. V is TRBV12-3 or TRBV12-4 and J is TRBJ2-5, with TRBD2 matching 13 bases. This CDR3 contains 13 residues. J gave up 3 bases and V 10 bases, and 2 bases lay outside the gene matches. CDR3 sequence reads: CATGTSGKETQYF. CDR3 DNA: TGTGCCACAGGGACTAGCGGGAAAGAGACCCAGTACTTC.

This clonotype was observed a handful of times. This chain joins TRBV6-1 and TRBJ2-1; 13 bases map to TRBD2. After removal of 5 bases from V and 2 bases from J, the junction contained 6 bases not matched to a gene. Germline V gene lookup returns CDR1 MNHNS and CDR2 SASEGT. This CDR3 has 17 amino acids. CDR3 residues: CASSKTGTSGAYNEQFF. CDR3 DNA sequence: TGTGCCAGCAGTAAGACCGGGACTAGCGGGGCCTACAATGAGCAGTTCTTC.

CDR3 protein: CASSLAKDGTQYF. CDR3 nucleotide sequence: TGTGCCAGCAGCTTAGCGAAGGACGGGACCCAGTACTTC. The rearrangement links TRBV7-6 to TRBJ2-5; D remains ambiguous. Per germline, CDR1 SGHVS and CDR2 FNYEAQ. Trimming took off 0 bases at V and 7 bases at J, with 9 bases between the two ends. The CDR3 sequence is 13 residues long.

This rearrangement joins TRBV4-2 to TRBJ2-5; possibly TRBD2 for D (7 bases). Trimming took off 1 base at V and 3 bases at J, with 18 bases between the two ends. This CDR3 is 17 amino acids long. Germline values: CDR1 LGHNA, CDR2 YNFKEQ. CDR3 DNA sequence: TGTGCCAGCAGCCAAGTAAGACGGGGAGGGGGAGAAGAGACCCAGTACTTC. It codes for CASSQVRRGGGEETQYF.

This chain uses TRBV28 with TRBJ2-7; TRBD2 agrees at 15 bases. CDR1 and CDR2 from the germline V gene are MDHEN and SYDVKM. The CDR3 consists of 19 residues. The J segment lost 4 bases and the V segment lost 0 bases, leaving 10 bases of the junction unmatched. The CDR3: CASSLWGTGTSGRKYEQYF. For the CDR3, the DNA is TGTGCCAGCAGTTTATGGGGGACCGGGACTAGCGGGAGGAAGTACGAGCAGTACTTC. The whole variable domain, remainder taken from reference TRBV28 and TRBJ2-7, is DVKVTQSSRYLVKRTGEKVFLECVQDMDHENMFWYRQDPGLGLRLIYFSYDVKMKEKGDIPEGYSVSREKKERFSLILESASTNQTSMYLCASSLWGTGTSGRKYEQYFGPGTRLTVT.

The chain employs TRBV2 and TRBJ2-3; D is unresolved. Germline CDR1 and CDR2: SNHLY and FYNNEI. The CDR3 length is 13 residues. Trimming cost V 6 bases and J 2 bases, with 9 bases left between them. The CDR3 DNA reads TGTGCCAGCAGACTGTGGGACACAGATACGCAGTATTTT. Translation gives CASRLWDTDTQYF.

This clonotype was detected a few times. The chain uses TRBV4-1 and TRBJ2-3; D is unresolved. In germline, CDR1 is MGHRA, CDR2 YSYEKL. V was clipped by 3 bases and J by 0 bases, with 10 bases between them. This CDR3 has 15 residues. The CDR3 here is CASSHKGVSTDTQYF. CDR3 nucleotides: TGCGCCAGCAGCCACAAAGGCGTTAGCACAGATACGCAGTATTTT.

The V gene is TRBV2, the J gene TRBJ2-1, with D perhaps TRBD1 or TRBD2 (5 bases each). Germline V gene lookup returns CDR1 SNHLY and CDR2 FYNNEI. V dropped 6 bases and J dropped 2 bases, with 17 bases sitting between them. The CDR3 length is 16 residues. The CDR3, as DNA: TGTGCCAGCAGGGGGACCGAGCGACAAACCTACAATGAGCAGTTCTTC. It encodes CASRGTERQTYNEQFF.